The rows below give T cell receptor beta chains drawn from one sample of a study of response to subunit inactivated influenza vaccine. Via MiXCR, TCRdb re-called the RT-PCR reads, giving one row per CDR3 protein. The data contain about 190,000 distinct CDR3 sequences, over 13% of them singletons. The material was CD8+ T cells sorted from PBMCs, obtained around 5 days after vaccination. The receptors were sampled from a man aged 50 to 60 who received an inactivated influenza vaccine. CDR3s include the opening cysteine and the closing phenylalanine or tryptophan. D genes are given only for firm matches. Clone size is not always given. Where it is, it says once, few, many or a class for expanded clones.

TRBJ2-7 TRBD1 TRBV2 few CASSVNRGLEQYF TGTGCCAGCAGTGTAAACAGGGGGTTGGAGCAGTACTTC
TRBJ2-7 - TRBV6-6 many CASSYGQTYEQYF TGTGCCAGCAGTTACGGACAGACCTACGAGCAGTACTTC
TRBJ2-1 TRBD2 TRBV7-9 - CASSPPRGSRQEQFF TGTGCCAGCAGCCCCCCCCGCGGGAGCCGCCAGGAGCAGTTCTTC
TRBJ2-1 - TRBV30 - CAWSDGEQFF TGTGCCTGGAGTGACGGTGAGCAGTTCTTC
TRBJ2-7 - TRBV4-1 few CASSQEGFRDSYEQYF TGCGCCAGCAGCCAAGAGGGGTTCAGGGATTCCTACGAGCAGTACTTC
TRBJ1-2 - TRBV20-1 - CCAFARVQPPLAYGYTF TGCTGTGCTTTCGCCCGGGTCCAGCCGCCATTAGCCTATGGCTACACCTTC
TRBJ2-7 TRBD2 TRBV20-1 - CSASPAGAPYEQYF TGCAGTGCTAGCCCAGCGGGGGCCCCCTACGAGCAGTACTTC
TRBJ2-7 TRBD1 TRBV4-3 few CASSQQDRGPYEQYF TGCGCCAGCAGCCAACAAGACAGGGGACCGTACGAGCAGTACTTC
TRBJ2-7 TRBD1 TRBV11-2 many CASSQYRGSYEQYF TGTGCCAGCAGCCAGTACAGGGGTTCCTACGAGCAGTACTTC
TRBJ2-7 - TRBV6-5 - CASSYSQGSSPYEQYF TGTGCCAGCAGTTACTCCCAGGGGTCCTCGCCCTACGAGCAGTACTTC
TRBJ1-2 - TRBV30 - CAWQDYYGYTF TGTGCCTGGCAGGATTACTATGGCTACACCTTC
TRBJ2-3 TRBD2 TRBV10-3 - CAISGSGGGDTQYF TGTGCCATCAGTGGTAGCGGGGGGGGAGATACGCAGTATTTT